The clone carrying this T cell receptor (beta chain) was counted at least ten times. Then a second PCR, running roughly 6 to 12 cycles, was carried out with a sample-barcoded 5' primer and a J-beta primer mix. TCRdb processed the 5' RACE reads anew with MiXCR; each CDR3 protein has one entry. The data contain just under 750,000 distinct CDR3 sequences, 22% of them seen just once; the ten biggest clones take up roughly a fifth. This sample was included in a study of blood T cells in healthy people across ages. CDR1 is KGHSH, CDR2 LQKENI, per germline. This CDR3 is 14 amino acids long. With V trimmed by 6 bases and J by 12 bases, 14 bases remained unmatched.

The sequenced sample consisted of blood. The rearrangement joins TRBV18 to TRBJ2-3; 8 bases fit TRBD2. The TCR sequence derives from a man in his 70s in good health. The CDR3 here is CASSTIGTSGKQYF. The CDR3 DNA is TGTGCCAGCTCGACAATCGGTACTAGCGGAAAACAGTATTTT. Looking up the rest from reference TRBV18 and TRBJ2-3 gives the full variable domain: NAGVMQNPRHLVRRRGQEARLRCSPMKGHSHVYWYRQLPEEGLKFMVYLQKENIIDESGMPKERFSAEFPKEGPSILRIQQVVRGDSAAYFCASSTIGTSGKQYFGPGTRLTVL.